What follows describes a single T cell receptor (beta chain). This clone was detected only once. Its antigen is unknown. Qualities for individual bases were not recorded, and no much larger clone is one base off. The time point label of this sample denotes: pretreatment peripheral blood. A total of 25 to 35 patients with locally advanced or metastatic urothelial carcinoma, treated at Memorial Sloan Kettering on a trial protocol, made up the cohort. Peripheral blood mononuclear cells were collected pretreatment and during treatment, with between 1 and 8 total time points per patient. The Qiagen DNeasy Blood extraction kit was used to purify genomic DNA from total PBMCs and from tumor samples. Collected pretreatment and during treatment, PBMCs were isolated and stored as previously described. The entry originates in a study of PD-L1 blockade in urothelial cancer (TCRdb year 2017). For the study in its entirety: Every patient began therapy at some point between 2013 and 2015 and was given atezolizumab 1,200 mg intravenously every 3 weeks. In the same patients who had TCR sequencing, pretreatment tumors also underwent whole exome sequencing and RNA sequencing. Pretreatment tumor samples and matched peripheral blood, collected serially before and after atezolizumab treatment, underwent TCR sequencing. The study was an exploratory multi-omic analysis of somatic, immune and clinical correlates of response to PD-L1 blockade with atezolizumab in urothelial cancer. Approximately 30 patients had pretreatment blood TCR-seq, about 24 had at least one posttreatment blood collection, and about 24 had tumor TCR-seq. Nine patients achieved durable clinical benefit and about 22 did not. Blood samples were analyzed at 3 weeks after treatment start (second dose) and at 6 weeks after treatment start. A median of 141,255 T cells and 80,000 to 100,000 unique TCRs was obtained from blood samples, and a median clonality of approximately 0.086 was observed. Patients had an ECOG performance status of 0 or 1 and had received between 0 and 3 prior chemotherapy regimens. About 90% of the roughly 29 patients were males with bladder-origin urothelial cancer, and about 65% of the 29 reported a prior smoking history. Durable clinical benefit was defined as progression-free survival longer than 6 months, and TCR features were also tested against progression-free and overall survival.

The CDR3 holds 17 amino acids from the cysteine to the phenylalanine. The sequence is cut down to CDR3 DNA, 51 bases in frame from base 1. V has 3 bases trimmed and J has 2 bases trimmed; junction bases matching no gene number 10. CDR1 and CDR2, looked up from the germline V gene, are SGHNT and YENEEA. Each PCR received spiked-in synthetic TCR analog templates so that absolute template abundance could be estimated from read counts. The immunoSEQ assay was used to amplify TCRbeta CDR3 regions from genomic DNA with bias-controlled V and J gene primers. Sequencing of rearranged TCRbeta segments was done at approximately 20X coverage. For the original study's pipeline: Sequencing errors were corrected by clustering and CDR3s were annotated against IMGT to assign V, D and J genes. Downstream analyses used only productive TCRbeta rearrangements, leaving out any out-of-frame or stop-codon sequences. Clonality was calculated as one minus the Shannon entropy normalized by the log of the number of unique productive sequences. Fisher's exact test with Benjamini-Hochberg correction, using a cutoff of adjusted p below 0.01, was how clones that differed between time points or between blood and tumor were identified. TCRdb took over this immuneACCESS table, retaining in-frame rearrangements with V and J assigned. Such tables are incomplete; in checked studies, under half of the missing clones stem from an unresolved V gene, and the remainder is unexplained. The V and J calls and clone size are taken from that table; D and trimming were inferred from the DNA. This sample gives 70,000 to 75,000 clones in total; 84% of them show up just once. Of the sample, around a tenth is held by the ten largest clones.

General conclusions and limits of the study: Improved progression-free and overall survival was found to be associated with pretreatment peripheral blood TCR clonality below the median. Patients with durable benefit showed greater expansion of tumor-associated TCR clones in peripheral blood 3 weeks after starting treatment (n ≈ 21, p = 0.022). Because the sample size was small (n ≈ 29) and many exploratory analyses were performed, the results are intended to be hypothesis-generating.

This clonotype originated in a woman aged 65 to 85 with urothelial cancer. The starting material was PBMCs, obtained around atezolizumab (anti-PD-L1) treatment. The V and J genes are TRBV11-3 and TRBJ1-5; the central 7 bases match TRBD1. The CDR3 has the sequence CASSFWTGMACNQPQHF. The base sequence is TGTGCCAGCAGCTTTTGGACAGGTATGGCTTGCAATCAGCCCCAGCATTTT.